The 2 T cell receptor beta chains given below trace back to one sample, sequenced in a study of beta chain features in type 1 diabetes. Study-wide findings and caveats: Within each of all four CD4+ subsets, Type 1 diabetes patients had TCRB CDR3s that were moderately but significantly shorter.

No antigen has been assigned to these receptors. Expressed TCRB transcripts got sequenced, as all isolated RNA was reverse transcribed. Sequencing was performed with immunoSEQ multiplex PCR; in TCRdb, only in-frame clones are kept and a portion is missing. This table holds 310,000 or so clones, about 15% found once. Sequences were obtained from naive CD4+ T cells from blood. These receptors came from a man in his late teens or twenties with type 1 diabetes.

This clone was detected only a few times. This rearrangement joins TRBV15 to TRBJ1-2, with 12 bases fitting TRBD1. CDR1 LNHNV and CDR2 YYDKDF come from the germline V gene (reference sequence). The V segment lost 3 bases and the J segment 8 bases; nucleotides outside the gene matches: 7. CDR3 length: 15 residues. In DNA form, the CDR3 reads TGTGCCACCAGCAGGTGGGACAGGGGGCATGGGGGCTACACCTTC. Translation gives CATSRWDRGHGGYTF.

The V gene is TRBV5-1, the J gene TRBJ2-5; 7 bases fit TRBD1. With 0 bases clipped from V and 7 bases from J, the junction kept 9 bases outside the gene matches. The CDR3 spans 15 residues. Germline V gives CDR1 SGHRS, CDR2 YFSETQ. The CDR3 coding sequence is TGCGCCAGCAGCTTGGCCGGGGACAGAAAGGGGACCCAGTACTTC. It codes for CASSLAGDRKGTQYF.